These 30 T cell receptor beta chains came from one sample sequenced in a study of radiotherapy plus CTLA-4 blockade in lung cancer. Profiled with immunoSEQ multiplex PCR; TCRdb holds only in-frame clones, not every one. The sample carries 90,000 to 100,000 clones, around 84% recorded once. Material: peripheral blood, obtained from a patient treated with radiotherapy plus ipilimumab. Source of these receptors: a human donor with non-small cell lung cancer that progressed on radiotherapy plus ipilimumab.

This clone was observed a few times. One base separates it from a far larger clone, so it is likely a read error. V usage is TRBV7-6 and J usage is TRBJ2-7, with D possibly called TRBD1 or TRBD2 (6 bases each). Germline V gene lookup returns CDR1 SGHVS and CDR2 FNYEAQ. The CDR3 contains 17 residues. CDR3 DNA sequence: TGTGCCAGCTGCTTAGAGGGGGGTTTGGGCGGGTACTACGAGCAGTACTTC. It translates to CASCLEGGLGGYYEQYF. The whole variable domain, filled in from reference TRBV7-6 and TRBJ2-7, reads GAGVSQSPRYKVTKRGQDVALRCDPISGHVSLYWYRQALGQGPEFLTYFNYEAQQDKSGLPNDRFSAERPEGSISTLTIQRTEQRDSAMYRCASCLEGGLGGYYEQYFGPGTRLTVT.

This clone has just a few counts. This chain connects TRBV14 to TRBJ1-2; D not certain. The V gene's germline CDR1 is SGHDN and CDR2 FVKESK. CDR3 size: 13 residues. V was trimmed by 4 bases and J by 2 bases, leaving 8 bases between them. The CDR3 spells CASSRDLNYGYTF. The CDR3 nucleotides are TGTGCCAGCAGCCGCGACCTCAACTATGGCTACACCTTC.

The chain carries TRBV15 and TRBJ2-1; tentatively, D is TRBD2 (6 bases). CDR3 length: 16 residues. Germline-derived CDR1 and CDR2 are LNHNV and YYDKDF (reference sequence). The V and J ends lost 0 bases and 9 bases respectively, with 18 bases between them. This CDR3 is CATSRDRLVSGSEQFF. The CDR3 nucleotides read TGTGCCACCAGCAGAGATCGACTAGTTAGTGGTAGTGAGCAGTTCTTC.

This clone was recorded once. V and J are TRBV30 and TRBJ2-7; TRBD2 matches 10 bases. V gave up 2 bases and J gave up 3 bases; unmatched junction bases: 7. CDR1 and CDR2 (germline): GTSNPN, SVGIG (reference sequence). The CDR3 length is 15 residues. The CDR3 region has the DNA TGTGCCTGGAGTTCACCCGGACTAGCGGACTACGAGCAGTACTTC. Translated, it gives CAWSSPGLADYEQYF.

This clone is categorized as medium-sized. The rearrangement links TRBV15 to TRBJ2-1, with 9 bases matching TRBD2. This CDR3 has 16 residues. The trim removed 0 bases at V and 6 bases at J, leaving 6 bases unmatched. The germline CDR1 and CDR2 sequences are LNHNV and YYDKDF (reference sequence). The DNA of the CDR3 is TGTGCCACCAGCAGAGATCTAGCGGGAATGGGCAATGAGCAGTTCTTC. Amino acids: CATSRDLAGMGNEQFF. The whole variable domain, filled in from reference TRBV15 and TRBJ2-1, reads DAMVIQNPRYQVTQFGKPVTLSCSQTLNHNVMYWYQQKSSQAPKLLFHYYDKDFNNEADTPDNFQSRRPNTSFCFLDIRSPGLGDTAMYLCATSRDLAGMGNEQFFGPGTRLTVL.

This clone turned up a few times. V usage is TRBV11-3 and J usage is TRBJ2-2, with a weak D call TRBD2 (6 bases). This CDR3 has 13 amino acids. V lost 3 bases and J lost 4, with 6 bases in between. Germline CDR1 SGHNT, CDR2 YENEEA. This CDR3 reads CASSFSGTGELFF. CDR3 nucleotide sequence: TGTGCCAGCAGCTTTAGCGGCACCGGGGAGCTGTTTTTT.

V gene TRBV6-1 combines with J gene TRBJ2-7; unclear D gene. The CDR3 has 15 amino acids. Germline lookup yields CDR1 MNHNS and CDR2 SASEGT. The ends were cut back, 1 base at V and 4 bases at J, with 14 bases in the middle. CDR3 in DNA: TGTGCCAGCAGTGAAGTTGCGGCAGAGAGTTACGAGCAGTACGTC. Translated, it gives CASSEVAAESYEQYV.

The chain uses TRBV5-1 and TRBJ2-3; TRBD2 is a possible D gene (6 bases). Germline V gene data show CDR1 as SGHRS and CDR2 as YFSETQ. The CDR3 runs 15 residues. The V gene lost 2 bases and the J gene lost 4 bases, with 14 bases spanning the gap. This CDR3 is CASSLTGDGADTQYF. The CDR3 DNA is TGCGCCAGCAGCTTAACGGGAGATGGGGCAGATACGCAGTATTTT.

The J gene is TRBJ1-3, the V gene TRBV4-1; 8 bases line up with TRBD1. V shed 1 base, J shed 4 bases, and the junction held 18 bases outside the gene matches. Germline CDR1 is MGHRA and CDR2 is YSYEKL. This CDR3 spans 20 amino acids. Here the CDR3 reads CASSQAGPGQDSGVGNTIYF. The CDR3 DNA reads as TGCGCCAGCAGCCAAGCGGGGCCGGGACAGGACTCTGGGGTGGGAAACACCATATATTTT.

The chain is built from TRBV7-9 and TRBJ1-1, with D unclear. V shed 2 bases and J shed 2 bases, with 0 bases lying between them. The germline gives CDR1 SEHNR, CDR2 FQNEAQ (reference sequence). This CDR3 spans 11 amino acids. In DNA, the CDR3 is TGTGCCAGCAGCTTAAACACTGAAGCTTTCTTT. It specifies CASSLNTEAFF. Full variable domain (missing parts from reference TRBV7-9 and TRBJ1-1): DTGVSQNPRHKITKRGQNVTFRCDPISEHNRLYWYRQTLGQGPEFLTYFQNEAQLEKSRLLSDRFSAERPKGSFSTLEIQRTEQGDSAMYLCASSLNTEAFFGQGTRLTVV.

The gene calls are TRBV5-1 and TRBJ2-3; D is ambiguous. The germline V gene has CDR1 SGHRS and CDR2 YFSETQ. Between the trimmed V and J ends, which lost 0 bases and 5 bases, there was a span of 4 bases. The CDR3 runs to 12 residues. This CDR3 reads CASSLAVDTQYF. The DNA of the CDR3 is TGCGCCAGCAGCTTGGCCGTAGATACGCAGTATTTT.

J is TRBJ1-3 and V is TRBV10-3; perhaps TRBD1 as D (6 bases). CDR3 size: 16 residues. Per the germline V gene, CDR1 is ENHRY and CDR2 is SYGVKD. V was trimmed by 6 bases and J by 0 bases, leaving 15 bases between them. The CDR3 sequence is CAISPTGPSSGNTIYF. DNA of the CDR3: TGTGCCATCAGCCCGACAGGTCCGAGCTCTGGAAACACCATATATTTT.

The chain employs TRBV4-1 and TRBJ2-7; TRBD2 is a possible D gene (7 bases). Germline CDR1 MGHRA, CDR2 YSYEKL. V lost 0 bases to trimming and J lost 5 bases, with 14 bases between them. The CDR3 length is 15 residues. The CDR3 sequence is CASSQDWGGTDEQYF. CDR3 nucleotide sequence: TGCGCCAGCAGCCAAGATTGGGGGGGCACGGACGAGCAGTACTTC.

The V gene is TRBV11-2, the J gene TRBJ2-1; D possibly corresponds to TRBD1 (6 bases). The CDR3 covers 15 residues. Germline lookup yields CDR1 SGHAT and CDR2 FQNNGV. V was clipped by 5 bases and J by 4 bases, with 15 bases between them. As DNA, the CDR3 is TGTGCCAGCAGCCAAAGGACAGCCAAATACAATGAGCAGTTCTTC. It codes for CASSQRTAKYNEQFF.

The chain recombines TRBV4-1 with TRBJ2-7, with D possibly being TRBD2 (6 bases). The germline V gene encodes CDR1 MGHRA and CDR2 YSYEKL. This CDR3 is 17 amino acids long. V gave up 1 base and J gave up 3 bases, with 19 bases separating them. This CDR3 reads CASSQVSSRRVFYEQYF. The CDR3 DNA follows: TGCGCCAGCAGCCAAGTATCCTCGCGGAGGGTCTTCTACGAGCAGTACTTC.

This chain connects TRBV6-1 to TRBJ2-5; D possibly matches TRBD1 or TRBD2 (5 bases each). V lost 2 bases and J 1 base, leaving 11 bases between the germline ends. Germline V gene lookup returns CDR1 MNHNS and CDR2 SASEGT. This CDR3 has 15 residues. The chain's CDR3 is CASSEWDAPQETQYF. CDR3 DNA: TGTGCCAGCAGTGAATGGGACGCACCCCAAGAGACCCAGTACTTC.

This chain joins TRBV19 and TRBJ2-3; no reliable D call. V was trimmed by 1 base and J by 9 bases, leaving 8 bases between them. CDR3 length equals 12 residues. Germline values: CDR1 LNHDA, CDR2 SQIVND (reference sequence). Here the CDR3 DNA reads TGTGCCAGTAGTATAGGGGGTACAACGCAGTATTTT. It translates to CASSIGGTTQYF.

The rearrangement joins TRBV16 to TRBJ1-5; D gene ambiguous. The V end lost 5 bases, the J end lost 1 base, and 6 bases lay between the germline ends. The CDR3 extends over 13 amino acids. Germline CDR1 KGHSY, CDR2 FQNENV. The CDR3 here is CASSFRSNQPQHF. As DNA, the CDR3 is TGTGCCAGCAGCTTTAGAAGCAATCAGCCCCAGCATTTT.

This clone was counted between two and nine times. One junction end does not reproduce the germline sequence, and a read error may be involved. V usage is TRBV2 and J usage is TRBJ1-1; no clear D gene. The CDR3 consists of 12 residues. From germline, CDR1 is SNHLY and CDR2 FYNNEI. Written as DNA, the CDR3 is TGTGCCACCAGTGATCGTGACACCGAAGCTTTCTTT. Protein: CATSDRDTEAFF.

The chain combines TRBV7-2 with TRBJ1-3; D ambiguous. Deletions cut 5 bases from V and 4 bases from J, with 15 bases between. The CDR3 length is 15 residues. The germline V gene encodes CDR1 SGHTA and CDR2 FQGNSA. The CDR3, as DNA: TGTGCCAGCAGCGAGGATCCGGGCGCAGGAAACACCATATATTTT. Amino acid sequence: CASSEDPGAGNTIYF.

The DNA for the CDR3 is TGTGCCAGCAGCGCGGACAGGGATGTCTCTGAAGCTTTCTTT. Protein product: CASSADRDVSEAFF. The V and J genes are TRBV7-3 and TRBJ1-1; 8 bases fit TRBD1. The CDR3 runs 14 residues. Trimming at V came to 5 bases and at J to 6 bases, leaving 8 bases not matched to a gene. Germline-derived CDR1 and CDR2 are SGHTA and FQGTGA. The complete variable domain, with remaining parts taken from reference TRBV7-3 and TRBJ1-1, reads GAGVSQTPSNKVTEKGKYVELRCDPISGHTALYWYRQSLGQGPEFLIYFQGTGAADDSGLPNDRFFAVRPEGSVSTLKIQRTERGDSAVYLCASSADRDVSEAFFGQGTRLTVV.

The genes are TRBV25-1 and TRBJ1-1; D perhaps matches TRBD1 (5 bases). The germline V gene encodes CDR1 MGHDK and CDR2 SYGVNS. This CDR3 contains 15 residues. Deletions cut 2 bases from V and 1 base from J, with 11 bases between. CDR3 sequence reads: CASSESRVRNTEAFF. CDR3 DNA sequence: TGTGCCAGCAGTGAAAGCAGGGTTCGGAACACTGAAGCTTTCTTT.

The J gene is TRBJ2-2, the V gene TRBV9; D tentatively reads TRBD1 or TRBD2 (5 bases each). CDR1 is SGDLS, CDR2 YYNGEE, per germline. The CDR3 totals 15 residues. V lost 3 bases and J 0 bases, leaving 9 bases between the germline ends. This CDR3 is CASSAGTPNTGELFF. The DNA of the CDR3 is TGTGCCAGCAGCGCAGGGACCCCGAACACCGGGGAGCTGTTTTTT.

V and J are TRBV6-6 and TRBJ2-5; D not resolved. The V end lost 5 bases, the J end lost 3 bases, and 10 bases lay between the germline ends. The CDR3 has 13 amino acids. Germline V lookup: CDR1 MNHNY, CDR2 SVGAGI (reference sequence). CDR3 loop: CASSPISKETQYF. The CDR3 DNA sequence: TGTGCCAGCAGTCCCATTTCGAAAGAGACCCAGTACTTC.

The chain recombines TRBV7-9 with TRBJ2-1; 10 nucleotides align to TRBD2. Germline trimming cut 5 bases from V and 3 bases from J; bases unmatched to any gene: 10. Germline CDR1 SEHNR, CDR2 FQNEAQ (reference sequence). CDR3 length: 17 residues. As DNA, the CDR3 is TGTGCCAGCAGCCCTTCGCTAGCGGGAGCGGGCTACAATGAGCAGTTCTTC. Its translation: CASSPSLAGAGYNEQFF.

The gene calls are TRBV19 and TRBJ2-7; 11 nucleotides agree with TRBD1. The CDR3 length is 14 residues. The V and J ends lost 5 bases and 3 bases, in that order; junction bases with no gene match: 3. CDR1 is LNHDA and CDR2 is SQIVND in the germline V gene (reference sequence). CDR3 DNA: TGTGCCAGTAGTCCTGGGACAGGGGGCTACGAGCAGTACTTC. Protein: CASSPGTGGYEQYF.

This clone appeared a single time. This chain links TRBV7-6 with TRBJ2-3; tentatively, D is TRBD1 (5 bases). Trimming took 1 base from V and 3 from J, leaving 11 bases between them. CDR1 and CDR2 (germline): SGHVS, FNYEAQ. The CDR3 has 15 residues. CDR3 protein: CASSLGQGGTDTQYF. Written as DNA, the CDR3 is TGTGCCAGCAGCTTAGGGCAGGGTGGGACAGATACGCAGTATTTT.

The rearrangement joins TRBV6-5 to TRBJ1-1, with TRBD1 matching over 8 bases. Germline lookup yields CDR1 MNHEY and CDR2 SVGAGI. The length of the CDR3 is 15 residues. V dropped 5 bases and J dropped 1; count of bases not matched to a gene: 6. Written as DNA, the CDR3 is TGTGCCAGCAGTACAACCGGGACAGGGAACACTGAAGCTTTCTTT. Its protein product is CASSTTGTGNTEAFF.

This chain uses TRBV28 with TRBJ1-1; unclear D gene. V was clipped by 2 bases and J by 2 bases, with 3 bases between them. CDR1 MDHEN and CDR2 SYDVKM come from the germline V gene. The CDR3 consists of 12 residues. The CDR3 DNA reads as TGTGCCAGCAGTTTAAGTAACACTGAAGCTTTCTTT. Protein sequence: CASSLSNTEAFF.

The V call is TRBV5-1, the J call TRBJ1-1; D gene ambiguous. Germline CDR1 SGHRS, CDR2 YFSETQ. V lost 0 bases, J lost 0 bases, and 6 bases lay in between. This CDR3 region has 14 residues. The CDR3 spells CASSLVDLNTEAFF. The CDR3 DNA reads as TGCGCCAGCAGCTTGGTAGATTTGAACACTGAAGCTTTCTTT.